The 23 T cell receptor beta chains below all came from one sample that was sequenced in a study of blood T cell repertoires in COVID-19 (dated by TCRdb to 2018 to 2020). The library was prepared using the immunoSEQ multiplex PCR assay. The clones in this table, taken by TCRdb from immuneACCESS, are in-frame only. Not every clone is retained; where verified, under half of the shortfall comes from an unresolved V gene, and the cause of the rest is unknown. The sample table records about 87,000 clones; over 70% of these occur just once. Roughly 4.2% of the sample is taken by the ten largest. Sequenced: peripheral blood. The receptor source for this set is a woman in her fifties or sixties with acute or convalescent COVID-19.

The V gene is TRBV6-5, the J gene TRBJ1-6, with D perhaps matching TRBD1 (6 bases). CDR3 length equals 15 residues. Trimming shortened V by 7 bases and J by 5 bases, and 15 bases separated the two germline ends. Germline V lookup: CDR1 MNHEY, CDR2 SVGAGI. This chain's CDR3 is CASTRRGQDNSPLHF. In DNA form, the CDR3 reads TGTGCCAGCACCCGAAGGGGACAAGATAATTCACCCCTCCACTTT.

CDR3 in amino acids: CASSNRVSGEKLFF. CDR3 bases: TGTGCCAGCAGCAACCGGGTTTCGGGGGAAAAACTGTTTTTT. This chain links TRBV7-9 with TRBJ1-4; the D is unclear. CDR1 is SEHNR and CDR2 is FQNEAQ in the germline V gene (reference sequence). This CDR3 comprises 14 residues. Trimming took 5 bases from V and 8 from J, leaving 15 bases between them. The full variable domain, with the rest looked up from reference TRBV7-9 and TRBJ1-4, is DTGVSQNPRHKITKRGQNVTFRCDPISEHNRLYWYRQTLGQGPEFLTYFQNEAQLEKSRLLSDRFSAERPKGSFSTLEIQRTEQGDSAMYLCASSNRVSGEKLFFGSGTQLSVL.

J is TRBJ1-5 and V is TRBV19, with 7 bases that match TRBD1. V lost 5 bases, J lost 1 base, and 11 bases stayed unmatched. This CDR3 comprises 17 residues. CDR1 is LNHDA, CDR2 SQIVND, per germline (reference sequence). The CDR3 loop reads CASSPIPGQMSNQPQHF. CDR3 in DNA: TGTGCCAGTAGTCCCATCCCGGGACAGATGAGCAATCAGCCCCAGCATTTT.

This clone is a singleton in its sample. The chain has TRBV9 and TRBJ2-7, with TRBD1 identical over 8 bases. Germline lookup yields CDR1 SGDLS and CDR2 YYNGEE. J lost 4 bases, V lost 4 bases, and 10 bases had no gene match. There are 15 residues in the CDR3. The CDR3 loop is CASSPGTGPIYEQYF. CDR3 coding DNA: TGTGCCAGCAGCCCCGGGACAGGCCCGATTTACGAGCAGTACTTC.

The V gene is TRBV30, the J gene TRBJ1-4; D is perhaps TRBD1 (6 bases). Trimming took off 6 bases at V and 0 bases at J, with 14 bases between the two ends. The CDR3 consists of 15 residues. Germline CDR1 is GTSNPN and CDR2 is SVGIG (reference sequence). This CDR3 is CACTRGQTTNEKLFF. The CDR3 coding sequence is TGTGCCTGTACCCGAGGACAGACAACTAATGAAAAACTGTTTTTT.

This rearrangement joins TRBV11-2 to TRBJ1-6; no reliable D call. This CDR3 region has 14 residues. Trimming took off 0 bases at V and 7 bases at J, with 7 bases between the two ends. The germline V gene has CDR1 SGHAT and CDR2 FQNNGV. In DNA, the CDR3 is TGTGCCAGCAGCTTAGAACCGGGGAATTCACCCCTCCACTTT. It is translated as CASSLEPGNSPLHF. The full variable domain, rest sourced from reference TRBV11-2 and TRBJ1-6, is EAGVAQSPRYKIIEKRQSVAFWCNPISGHATLYWYQQILGQGPKLLIQFQNNGVVDDSQLPKDRFSAERLKGVDSTLKIQPAKLEDSAVYLCASSLEPGNSPLHFGNGTRLTVT.

The CDR3 here is CASSEQGTAGNTIYF. CDR3 coding DNA: TGTGCCAGCAGTGAACAAGGGACAGCCGGAAACACCATATATTTT. The chain has TRBV6-1 and TRBJ1-3; 7 nucleotides line up with TRBD1. Germline CDR1 and CDR2: MNHNS and SASEGT. The V and J ends lost 2 bases and 4 bases, in that order; junction bases with no gene match: 5. The CDR3 consists of 15 residues.

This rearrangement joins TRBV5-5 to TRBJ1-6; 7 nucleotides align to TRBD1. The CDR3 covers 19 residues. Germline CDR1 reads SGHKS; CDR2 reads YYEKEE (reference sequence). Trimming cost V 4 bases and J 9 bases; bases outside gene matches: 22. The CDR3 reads CASSLSVRGRGPPGSPLHF. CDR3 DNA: TGTGCCAGCAGCCTGTCAGTGAGGGGGCGCGGCCCACCAGGTTCACCCCTCCACTTT.

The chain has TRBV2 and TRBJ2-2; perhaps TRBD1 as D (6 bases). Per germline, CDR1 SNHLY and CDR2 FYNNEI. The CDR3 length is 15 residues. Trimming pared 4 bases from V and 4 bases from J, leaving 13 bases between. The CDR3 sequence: CASSGSQGLTGELFF. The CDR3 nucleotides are TGTGCCAGCAGTGGAAGTCAGGGGCTCACCGGGGAGCTGTTTTTT.

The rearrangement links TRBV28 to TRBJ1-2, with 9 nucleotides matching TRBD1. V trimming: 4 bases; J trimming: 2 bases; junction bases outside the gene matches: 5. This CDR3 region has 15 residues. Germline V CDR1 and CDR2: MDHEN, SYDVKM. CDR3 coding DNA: TGTGCCAGCAGTTCTCAACAGGGGGCGAACTATGGCTACACCTTC. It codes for CASSSQQGANYGYTF.

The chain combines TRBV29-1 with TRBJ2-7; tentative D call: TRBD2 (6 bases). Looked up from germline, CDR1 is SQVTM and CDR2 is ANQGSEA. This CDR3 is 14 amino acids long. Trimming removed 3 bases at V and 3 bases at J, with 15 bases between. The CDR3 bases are TGCAGCGTTGACACACTAGCAGGAGGCTACGAGCAGTACTTC. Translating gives CSVDTLAGGYEQYF.

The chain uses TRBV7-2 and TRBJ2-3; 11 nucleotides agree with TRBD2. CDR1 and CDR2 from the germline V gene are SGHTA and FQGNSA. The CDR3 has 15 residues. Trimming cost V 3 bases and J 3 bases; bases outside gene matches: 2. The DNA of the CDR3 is TGTGCCAGCAGCTTTAGCGGGGGGGGGACAGATACGCAGTATTTT. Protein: CASSFSGGGTDTQYF. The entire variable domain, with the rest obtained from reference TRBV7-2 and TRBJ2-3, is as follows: GAGVSQSPSNKVTEKGKDVELRCDPISGHTALYWYRQSLGQGLEFLIYFQGNSAPDKSGLPSDRFSAERTGGSVSTLTIQRTQQEDSAVYLCASSFSGGGTDTQYFGPGTRLTVL.

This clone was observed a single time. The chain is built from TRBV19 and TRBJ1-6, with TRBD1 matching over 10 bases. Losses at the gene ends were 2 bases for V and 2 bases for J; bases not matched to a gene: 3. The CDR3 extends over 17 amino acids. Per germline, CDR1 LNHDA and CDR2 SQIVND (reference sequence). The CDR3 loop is CASSILGQGTYNSPLHF. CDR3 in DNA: TGTGCCAGTAGTATACTGGGACAGGGGACCTATAATTCACCCCTCCACTTT.

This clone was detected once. CDR3 sequence (DNA): TGTGCCAGCAGCCAACAGGGAACTCGCTCTGGAAACACCATATATTTT. This codes for CASSQQGTRSGNTIYF. The rearrangement uses TRBV14 and TRBJ1-3; a possible D gene is TRBD1 (5 bases). This CDR3 comprises 16 residues. Germline lookup yields CDR1 SGHDN and CDR2 FVKESK. V lost 2 bases and J lost 0, with 11 bases in between. Using reference TRBV14 and TRBJ1-3 for the parts outside the CDR3, the full variable domain is EAGVTQFPSHSVIEKGQTVTLRCDPISGHDNLYWYRRVMGKEIKFLLHFVKESKQDESGMPNNRFLAERTGGTYSTLKVQPAELEDSGVYFCASSQQGTRSGNTIYFGEGSWLTVV.

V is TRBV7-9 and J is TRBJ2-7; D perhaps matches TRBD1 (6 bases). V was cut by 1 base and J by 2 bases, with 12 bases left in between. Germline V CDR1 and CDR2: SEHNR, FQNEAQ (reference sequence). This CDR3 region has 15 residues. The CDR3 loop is CASSLGQASAYEQYF. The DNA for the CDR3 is TGTGCCAGCAGCTTAGGACAGGCGAGCGCCTACGAGCAGTACTTC. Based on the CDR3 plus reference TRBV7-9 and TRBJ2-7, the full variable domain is DTGVSQNPRHKITKRGQNVTFRCDPISEHNRLYWYRQTLGQGPEFLTYFQNEAQLEKSRLLSDRFSAERPKGSFSTLEIQRTEQGDSAMYLCASSLGQASAYEQYFGPGTRLTVT.

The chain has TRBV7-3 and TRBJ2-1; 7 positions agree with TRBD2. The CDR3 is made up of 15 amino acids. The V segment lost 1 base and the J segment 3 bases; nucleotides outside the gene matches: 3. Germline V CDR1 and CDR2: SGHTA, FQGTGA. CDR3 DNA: TGTGCCAGCAGCTTAATGGCGGGAGACTACAATGAGCAGTTCTTC. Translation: CASSLMAGDYNEQFF. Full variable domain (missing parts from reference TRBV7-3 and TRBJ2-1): GAGVSQTPSNKVTEKGKYVELRCDPISGHTALYWYRQSLGQGPEFLIYFQGTGAADDSGLPNDRFFAVRPEGSVSTLKIQRTERGDSAVYLCASSLMAGDYNEQFFGPGTRLTVL.

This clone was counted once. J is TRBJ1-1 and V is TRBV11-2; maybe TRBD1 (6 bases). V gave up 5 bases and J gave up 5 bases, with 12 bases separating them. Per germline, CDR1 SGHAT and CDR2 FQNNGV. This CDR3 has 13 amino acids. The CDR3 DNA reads TGTGCCAGCAGCCCAAGTCAGGGGACTGAAGCTTTCTTT. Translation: CASSPSQGTEAFF.

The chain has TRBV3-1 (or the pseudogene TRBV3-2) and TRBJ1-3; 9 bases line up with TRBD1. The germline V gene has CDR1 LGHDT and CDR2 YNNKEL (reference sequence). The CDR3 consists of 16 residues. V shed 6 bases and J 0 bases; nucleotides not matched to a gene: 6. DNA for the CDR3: TGTGCCAGCAGGCGACAGGGGGACCACTCTGGAAACACCATATATTTT. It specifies CASRRQGDHSGNTIYF.

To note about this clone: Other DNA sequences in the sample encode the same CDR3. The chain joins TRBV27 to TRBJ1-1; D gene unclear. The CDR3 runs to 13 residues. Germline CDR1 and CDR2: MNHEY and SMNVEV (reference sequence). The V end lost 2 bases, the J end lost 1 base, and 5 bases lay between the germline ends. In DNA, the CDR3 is TGTGCCAGCAGTTTAACCAGGAACACTGAAGCTTTCTTT. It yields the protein CASSLTRNTEAFF.

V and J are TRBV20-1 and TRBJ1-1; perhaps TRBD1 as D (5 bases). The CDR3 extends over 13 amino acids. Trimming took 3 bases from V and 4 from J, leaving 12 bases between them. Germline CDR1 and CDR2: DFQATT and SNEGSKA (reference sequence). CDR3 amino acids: CSASKGRITEAFF. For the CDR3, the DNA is TGCAGTGCTAGTAAGGGGCGAATCACTGAAGCTTTCTTT.

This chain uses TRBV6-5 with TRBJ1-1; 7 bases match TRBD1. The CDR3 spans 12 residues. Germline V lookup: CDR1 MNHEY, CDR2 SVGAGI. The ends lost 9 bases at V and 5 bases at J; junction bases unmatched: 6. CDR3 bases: TGTGCCAGTGGACAGGTCGATACTGAAGCTTTCTTT. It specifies CASGQVDTEAFF.

The CDR3 loop is CASSDGAGGDEKLFF. DNA of the CDR3: TGTGCCAGTAGTGACGGGGCAGGGGGAGATGAAAAACTGTTTTTT. The genes are TRBV19 and TRBJ1-4, with 7 bases lining up with TRBD1. The J segment lost 6 bases and the V segment lost 5 bases, leaving 9 bases of the junction unmatched. The length of the CDR3 is 15 residues. The germline CDR1 and CDR2 sequences are LNHDA and SQIVND (reference sequence).

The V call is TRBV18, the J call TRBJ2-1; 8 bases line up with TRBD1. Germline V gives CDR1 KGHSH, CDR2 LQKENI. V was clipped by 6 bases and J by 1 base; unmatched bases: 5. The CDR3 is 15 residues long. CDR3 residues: CASSRGQGSYNEQFF. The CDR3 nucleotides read TGTGCCAGCTCCCGTGGACAGGGTTCCTACAATGAGCAGTTCTTC.